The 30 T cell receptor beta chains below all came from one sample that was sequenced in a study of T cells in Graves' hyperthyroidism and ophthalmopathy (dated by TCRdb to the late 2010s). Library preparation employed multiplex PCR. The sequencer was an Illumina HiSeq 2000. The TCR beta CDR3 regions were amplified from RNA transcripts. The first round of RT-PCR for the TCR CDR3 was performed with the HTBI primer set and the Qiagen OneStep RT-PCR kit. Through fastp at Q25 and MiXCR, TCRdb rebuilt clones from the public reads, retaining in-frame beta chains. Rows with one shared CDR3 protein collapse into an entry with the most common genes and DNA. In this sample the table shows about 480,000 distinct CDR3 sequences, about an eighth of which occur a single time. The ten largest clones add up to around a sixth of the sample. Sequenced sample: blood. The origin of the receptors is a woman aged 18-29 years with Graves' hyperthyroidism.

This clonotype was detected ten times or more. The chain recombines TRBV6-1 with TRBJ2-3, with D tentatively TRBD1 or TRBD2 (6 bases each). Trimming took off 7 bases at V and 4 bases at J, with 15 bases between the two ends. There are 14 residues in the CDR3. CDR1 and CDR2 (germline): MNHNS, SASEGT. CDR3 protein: CASKRMGGSDTQYF. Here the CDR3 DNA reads TGTGCCAGCAAAAGGATGGGGGGCTCAGATACGCAGTATTTT.

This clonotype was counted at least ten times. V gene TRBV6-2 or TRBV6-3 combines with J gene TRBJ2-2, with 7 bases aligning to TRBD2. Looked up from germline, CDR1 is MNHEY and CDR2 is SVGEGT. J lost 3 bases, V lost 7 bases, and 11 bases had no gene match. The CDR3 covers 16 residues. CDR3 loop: CASTRNRDYYTGELFF. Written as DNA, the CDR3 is TGTGCCAGCACTCGAAACCGGGACTACTACACCGGGGAGCTGTTTTTT.

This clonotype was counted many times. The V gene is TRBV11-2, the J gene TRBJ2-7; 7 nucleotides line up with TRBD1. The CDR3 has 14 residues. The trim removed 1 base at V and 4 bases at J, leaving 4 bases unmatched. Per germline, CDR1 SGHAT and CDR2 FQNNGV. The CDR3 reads CASSLGTGLYEQYV. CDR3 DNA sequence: TGTGCCAGCAGCTTAGGGACAGGATTATACGAGCAGTACGTC.

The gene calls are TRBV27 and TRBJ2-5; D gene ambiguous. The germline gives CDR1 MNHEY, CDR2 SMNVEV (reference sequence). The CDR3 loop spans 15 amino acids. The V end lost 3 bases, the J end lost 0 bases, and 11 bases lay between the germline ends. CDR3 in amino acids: CASSFIRLYQETQYF. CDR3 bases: TGTGCCAGCAGTTTTATCAGATTGTACCAAGAGACCCAGTACTTC.

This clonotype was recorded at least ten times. CDR3 residues: CASSHTPRVAEAFF. CDR3 sequence (DNA): TGTGCCAGCAGCCATACTCCCAGGGTGGCTGAAGCTTTCTTT. The chain joins TRBV3-1 to TRBJ1-1; a weak D match, TRBD1 (5 bases). CDR3 length: 14 residues. The V end lost 3 bases, the J end lost 6 bases, and 14 bases lay between the germline ends. Germline CDR1 reads LGHDT; CDR2 reads YNNKEL (reference sequence).

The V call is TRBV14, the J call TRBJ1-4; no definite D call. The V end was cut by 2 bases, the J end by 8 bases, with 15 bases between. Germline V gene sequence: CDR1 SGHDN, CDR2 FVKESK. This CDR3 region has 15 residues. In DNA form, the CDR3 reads TGTGCCAGCAGCCAAAGAAGGGAGTACTGGGAAAAACTGTTTTTT. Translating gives CASSQRREYWEKLFF.

The CDR3: CASSLGGRGDQPQHF. CDR3 nucleotide sequence: TGTGCCAGCAGCTTAGGTGGGAGGGGCGATCAGCCCCAGCATTTT. This chain joins TRBV5-6 and TRBJ1-5; D is perhaps TRBD1 (5 bases). The CDR3 is 15 amino acids. Germline V gene lookup returns CDR1 SGHDT and CDR2 YYEEEE. Trimming removed 2 bases from V and 5 bases from J, with 14 bases in between.

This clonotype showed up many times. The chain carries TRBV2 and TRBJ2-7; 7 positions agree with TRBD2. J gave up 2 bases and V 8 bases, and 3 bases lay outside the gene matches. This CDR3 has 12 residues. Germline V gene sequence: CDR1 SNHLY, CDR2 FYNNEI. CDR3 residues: CASSSGPYEQYV. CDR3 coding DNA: TGTGCCAGCTCTAGCGGACCCTACGAGCAGTACGTC.

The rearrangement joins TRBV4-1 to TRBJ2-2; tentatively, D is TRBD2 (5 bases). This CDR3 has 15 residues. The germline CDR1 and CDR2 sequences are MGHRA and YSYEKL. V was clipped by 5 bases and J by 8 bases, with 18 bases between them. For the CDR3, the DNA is TGCGCCAGCAGCGACCGTTTGGCGAGGGCGGGGGAGCTGTTTTTT. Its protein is CASSDRLARAGELFF.

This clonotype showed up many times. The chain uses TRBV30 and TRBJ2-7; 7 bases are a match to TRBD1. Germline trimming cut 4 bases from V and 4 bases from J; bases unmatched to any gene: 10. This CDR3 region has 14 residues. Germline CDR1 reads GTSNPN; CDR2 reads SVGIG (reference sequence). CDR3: CAWNRGLTSYEQYF. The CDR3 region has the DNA TGTGCCTGGAACAGGGGCTTGACTTCATACGAGCAGTACTTC.

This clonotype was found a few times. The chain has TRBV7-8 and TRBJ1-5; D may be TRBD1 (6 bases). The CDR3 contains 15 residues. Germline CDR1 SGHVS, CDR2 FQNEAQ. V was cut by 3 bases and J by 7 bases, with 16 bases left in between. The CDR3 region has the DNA TGTGCCAGCAGCTTCAGTGAGGGGGGAATCCAGCCCCAGCATTTT. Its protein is CASSFSEGGIQPQHF.

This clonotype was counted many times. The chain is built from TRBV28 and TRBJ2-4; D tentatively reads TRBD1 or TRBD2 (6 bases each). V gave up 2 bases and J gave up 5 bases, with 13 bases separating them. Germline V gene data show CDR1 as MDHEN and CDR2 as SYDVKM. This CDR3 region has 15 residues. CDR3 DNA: TGTGCCAGCAGTTTAGTCGGGGGCCAAGAAAACATTCAGTACTTC. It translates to CASSLVGGQENIQYF.

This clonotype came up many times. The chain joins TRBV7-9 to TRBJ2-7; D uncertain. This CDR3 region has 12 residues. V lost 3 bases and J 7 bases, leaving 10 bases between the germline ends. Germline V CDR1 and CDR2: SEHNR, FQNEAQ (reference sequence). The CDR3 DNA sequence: TGTGCCAGCAGCTTGGGCCACGGGGAGCAGTACGTC. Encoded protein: CASSLGHGEQYV.

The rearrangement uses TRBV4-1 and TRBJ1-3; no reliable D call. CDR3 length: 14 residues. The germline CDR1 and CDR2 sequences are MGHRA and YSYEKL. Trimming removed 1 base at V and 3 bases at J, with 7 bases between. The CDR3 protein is CASSQVGIGNTIYF. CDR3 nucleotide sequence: TGCGCCAGCAGCCAAGTAGGGATTGGAAACACCATATATTTT.

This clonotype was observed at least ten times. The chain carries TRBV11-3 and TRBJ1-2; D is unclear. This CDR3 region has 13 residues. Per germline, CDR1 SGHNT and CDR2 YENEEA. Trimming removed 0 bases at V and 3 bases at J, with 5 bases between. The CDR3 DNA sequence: TGTGCCAGCAGCTTAGAGAAGTACTATGGCTACACCTTC. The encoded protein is CASSLEKYYGYTF. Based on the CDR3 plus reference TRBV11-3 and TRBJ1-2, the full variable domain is EAGVVQSPRYKIIEKKQPVAFWCNPISGHNTLYWYLQNLGQGPELLIRYENEEAVDDSQLPKDRFSAERLKGVDSTLKIQPAELGDSAVYLCASSLEKYYGYTFGSGTRLTVV.

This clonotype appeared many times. This CDR3 is CASSHDKNTEAFF. CDR3 bases: TGCGCCAGCAGCCATGACAAGAACACTGAAGCTTTCTTT. This chain uses TRBV5-1 with TRBJ1-1; D is undetermined. Germline assignment: CDR1 SGHRS and CDR2 YFSETQ. The CDR3 extends over 13 amino acids. Trimming pared 4 bases from V and 1 base from J, leaving 8 bases between.

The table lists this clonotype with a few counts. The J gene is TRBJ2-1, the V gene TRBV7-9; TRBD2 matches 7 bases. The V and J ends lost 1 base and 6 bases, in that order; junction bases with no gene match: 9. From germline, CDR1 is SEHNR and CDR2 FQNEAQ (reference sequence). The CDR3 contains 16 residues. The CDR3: CASSLGRTREINEQFF. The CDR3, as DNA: TGTGCCAGCAGCTTAGGGCGGACTAGGGAAATCAATGAGCAGTTCTTC. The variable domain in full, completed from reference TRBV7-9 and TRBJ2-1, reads DTGVSQNPRHKITKRGQNVTFRCDPISEHNRLYWYRQTLGQGPEFLTYFQNEAQLEKSRLLSDRFSAERPKGSFSTLEIQRTEQGDSAMYLCASSLGRTREINEQFFGPGTRLTVL.

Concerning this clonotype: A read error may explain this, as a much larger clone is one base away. CDR3 DNA: TGCAGCGTGTCAGGGGACCAAACCTACGAGCAGTACTTC. It specifies CSVSGDQTYEQYF. The chain couples TRBV29-1 to TRBJ2-7; possible D gene TRBD1, 6 bases. The CDR3 length is 13 residues. The germline gives CDR1 SQVTM, CDR2 ANQGSEA. Trimming stripped 6 bases from V and 2 bases from J, with 14 bases between.

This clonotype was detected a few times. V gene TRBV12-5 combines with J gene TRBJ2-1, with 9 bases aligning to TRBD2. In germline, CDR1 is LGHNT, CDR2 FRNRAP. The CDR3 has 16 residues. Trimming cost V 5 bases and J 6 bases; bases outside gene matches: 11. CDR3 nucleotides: TGTGCTAGTGGTGCTTCCGGGACTAGCAGAATCAATGAGCAGTTCTTC. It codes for CASGASGTSRINEQFF.

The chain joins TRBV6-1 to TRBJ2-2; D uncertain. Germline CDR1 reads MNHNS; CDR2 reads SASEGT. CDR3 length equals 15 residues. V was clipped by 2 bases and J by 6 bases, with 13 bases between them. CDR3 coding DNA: TGTGCCAGCAGTGAAATACCGGGTATGGCCGGGGAGCTGTTTTTT. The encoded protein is CASSEIPGMAGELFF.

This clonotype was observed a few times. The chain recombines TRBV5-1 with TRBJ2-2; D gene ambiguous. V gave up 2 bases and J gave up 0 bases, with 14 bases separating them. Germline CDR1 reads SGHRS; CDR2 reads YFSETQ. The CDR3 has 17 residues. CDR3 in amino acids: CASSFVVSYTNTGELFF. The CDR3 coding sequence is TGCGCCAGCAGCTTTGTTGTCTCCTACACGAACACCGGGGAGCTGTTTTTT.

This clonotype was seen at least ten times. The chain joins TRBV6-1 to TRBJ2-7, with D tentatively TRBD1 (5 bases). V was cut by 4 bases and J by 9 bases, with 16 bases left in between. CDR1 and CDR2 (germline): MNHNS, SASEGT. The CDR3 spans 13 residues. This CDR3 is CASSAPGRDGQYF. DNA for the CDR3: TGTGCCAGCAGTGCCCCAGGGCGTGACGGGCAGTACTTC.

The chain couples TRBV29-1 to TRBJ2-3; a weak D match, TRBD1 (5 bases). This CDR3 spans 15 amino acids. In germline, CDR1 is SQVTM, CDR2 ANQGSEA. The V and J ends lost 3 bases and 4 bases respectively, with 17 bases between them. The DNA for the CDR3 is TGCAGCGTTGAGGATCTCCGACAGATTGCAGATACGCAGTATTTT. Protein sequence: CSVEDLRQIADTQYF.

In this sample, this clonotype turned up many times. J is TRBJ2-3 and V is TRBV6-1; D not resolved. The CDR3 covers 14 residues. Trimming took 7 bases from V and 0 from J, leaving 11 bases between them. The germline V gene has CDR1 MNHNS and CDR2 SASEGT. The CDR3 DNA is TGTGCCAGCATTAGACGAGCTAGCACAGATACGCAGTATTTT. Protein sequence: CASIRRASTDTQYF.

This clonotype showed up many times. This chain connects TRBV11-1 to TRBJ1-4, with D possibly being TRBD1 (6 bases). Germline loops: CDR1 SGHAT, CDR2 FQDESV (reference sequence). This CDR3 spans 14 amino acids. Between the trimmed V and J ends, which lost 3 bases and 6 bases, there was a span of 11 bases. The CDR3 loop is CASSFRDTDEKLFF. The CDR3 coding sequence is TGTGCCAGCAGCTTCCGGGACACTGATGAAAAACTGTTTTTT. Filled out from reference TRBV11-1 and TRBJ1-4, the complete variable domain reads EAEVAQSPRYKITEKSQAVAFWCDPISGHATLYWYRQILGQGPELLVQFQDESVVDDSQLPKDRFSAERLKGVDSTLKIQPAELGDSAMYLCASSFRDTDEKLFFGSGTQLSVL.

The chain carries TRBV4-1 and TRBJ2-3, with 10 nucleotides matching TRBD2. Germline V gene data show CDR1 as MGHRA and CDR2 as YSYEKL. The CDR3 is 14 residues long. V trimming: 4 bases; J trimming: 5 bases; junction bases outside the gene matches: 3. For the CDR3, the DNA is TGCGCCAGCAGCCGAGCGGGAGGGGAAGATACGCAGTATTTT. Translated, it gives CASSRAGGEDTQYF.

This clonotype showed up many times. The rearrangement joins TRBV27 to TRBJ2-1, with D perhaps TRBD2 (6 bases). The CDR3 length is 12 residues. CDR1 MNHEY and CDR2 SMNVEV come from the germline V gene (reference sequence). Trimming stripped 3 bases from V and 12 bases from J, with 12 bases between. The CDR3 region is CASSFPRGWQFF. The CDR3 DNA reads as TGTGCCAGCAGTTTCCCCCGGGGGTGGCAGTTCTTC.

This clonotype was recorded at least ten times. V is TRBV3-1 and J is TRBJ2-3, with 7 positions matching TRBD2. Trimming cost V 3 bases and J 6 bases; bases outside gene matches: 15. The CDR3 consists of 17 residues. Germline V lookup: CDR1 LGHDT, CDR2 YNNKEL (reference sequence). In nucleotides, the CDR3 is TGTGCCAGCAGCCACCGAACTAGCGCCAGAGACGAGGATACGCAGTATTTT. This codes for CASSHRTSARDEDTQYF.

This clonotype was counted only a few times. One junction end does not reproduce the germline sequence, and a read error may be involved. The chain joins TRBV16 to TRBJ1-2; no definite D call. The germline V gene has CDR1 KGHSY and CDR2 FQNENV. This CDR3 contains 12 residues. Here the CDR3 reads CASSQSAGPIPF. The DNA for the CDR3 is TGTGCCAGCAGCCAATCGGCCGGCCCCATCCCCTTC.

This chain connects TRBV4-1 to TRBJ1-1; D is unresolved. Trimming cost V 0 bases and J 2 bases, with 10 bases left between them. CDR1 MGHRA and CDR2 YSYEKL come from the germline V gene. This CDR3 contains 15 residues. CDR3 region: CASSQDRVANTEAFF. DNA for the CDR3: TGCGCCAGCAGCCAAGATCGGGTAGCCAACACTGAAGCTTTCTTT.